This TCR beta chain was documented in a study of shared clonotypes between healthy human individuals. The study's findings and limits: The small donor group covered limited genetic and exposure diversity. Rarefaction analysis demonstrated incomplete sorted-subset sequencing notwithstanding large depth.

Deep-level running was used for the assay. Profiling relied on immunoSEQ multiplex PCR, and the TCRdb table lists in-frame clones only, not all of them. The data hold some 2,000,000 clones, with about 94% observed a single time. On this clone: As yet, its antigen is unknown.

A CD45RA+ naive subset and a CD45RA-negative memory subset were split from CD4+ cells. The germline V gene encodes CDR1 MNHNS and CDR2 SASEGT. V lost 3 bases and J lost 5, with 13 bases in between. The CDR3 spans 14 residues. What was sequenced was naive CD4+ T cells sorted from blood. Described subset: CD45RA+ positively selected. The receptor comes from a man between 18 and 29 years old in good health. This chain uses TRBV6-1 with TRBJ1-1; unclear D gene. For the CDR3, the DNA is TGTGCCAGCAGTGAGCGGAGCATCGGTACTGAAGCTTTCTTT. It is translated as CASSERSIGTEAFF.